What follows are 19 T cell receptor beta chains derived from one specimen sequenced in a study of shared clonotypes between healthy human individuals. Profiling relied on immunoSEQ multiplex PCR, and the TCRdb table lists in-frame clones only, not all of them. Of around 500,000 clones listed, around 73% were seen once; the top ten hold around 13%. Sequenced: PBMCs. All receptors derive from a woman aged 40 to 50 in good health. Some clones in this sample may be carry-over from other donors' samples.

The V gene is TRBV10-2, the J gene TRBJ2-5; D is perhaps TRBD2 (5 bases). The DNA end is a closer match to TRBJ2-7, so the J assignment may be wrong. The CDR3 runs 14 residues. Germline V gene lookup returns CDR1 WSHSY and CDR2 SAAADI. CDR3 sequence (DNA): TGCGCCAGCACCCGCCAGACTGAGGGATACGAGCAGTACTTC. Protein product: CASTRQTEGYEQYF.

The chain links TRBV30 to TRBJ1-2; D gene unclear. CDR1 and CDR2 from the germline V gene are GTSNPN and SVGIG (reference sequence). The ends were cut back, 3 bases at V and 1 base at J, with 9 bases in the middle. The CDR3 extends over 13 amino acids. CDR3 sequence reads: CAWRRQVNYGYTF. The CDR3 region has the DNA TGTGCCTGGAGACGGCAGGTTAACTATGGCTACACCTTC.

V gene TRBV5-2 combines with J gene TRBJ1-5. TRBV5-2 is annotated as a pseudogene. This CDR3 is 12 amino acids long. The CDR3: CASSANNQPQHF. CDR3 nucleotide sequence: TGTGCCAGCAGCGCCAATAATCAGCCCCAGCATTTT.

The chain employs TRBV7-3 and TRBJ2-1; D remains unclear. Germline loops: CDR1 SGHTA, CDR2 FQGTGA. This CDR3 region has 13 residues. V shed 2 bases and J shed 5 bases, with 7 bases lying between them. The CDR3 DNA is TGTGCCAGCAGCTTATCGGGCGACAATGAGCAGTTCTTC. This sequence encodes CASSLSGDNEQFF.

The chain employs TRBV11-3 and TRBJ2-7; no clear D. Trimming left V 2 bases short and J 5 bases short, with 13 bases between. The CDR3 contains 14 residues. Germline V CDR1 and CDR2: SGHNT, YENEEA. The CDR3 spells CASSLRPSGHEQYF. The CDR3 DNA reads as TGTGCCAGCAGCTTAAGACCCTCGGGCCACGAGCAGTACTTC. Full variable domain (outside the CDR3, taken from reference TRBV11-3 and TRBJ2-7): EAGVVQSPRYKIIEKKQPVAFWCNPISGHNTLYWYLQNLGQGPELLIRYENEEAVDDSQLPKDRFSAERLKGVDSTLKIQPAELGDSAVYLCASSLRPSGHEQYFGPGTRLTVT.

The chain has TRBV29-1 and TRBJ2-1, with D possibly being TRBD1 (6 bases). From germline, CDR1 is SQVTM and CDR2 ANQGSEA. The CDR3 runs to 17 residues. V was trimmed by 7 bases and J by 7 bases, leaving 29 bases between them. The CDR3 region is CSAQKFRDTNMRNEQFF. The CDR3 nucleotides read TGCAGCGCCCAAAAATTCCGGGACACCAATATGCGGAATGAGCAGTTCTTC.

The gene calls are TRBV5-1 and TRBJ2-5; a possible D gene is TRBD1 (7 bases). This CDR3 contains 14 residues. Germline-derived CDR1 and CDR2 are SGHRS and YFSETQ. The germline V and J ends were trimmed by 0 bases and 6 bases, with 12 bases remaining between them. CDR3 protein: CASSLVPGGQTQYF. CDR3 in DNA: TGCGCCAGCAGCTTGGTCCCAGGGGGGCAGACCCAGTACTTC.

The rearrangement links TRBV5-5 to TRBJ1-2, with D perhaps matching TRBD1 (5 bases). The CDR3 is 12 residues long. V dropped 4 bases and J dropped 8 bases, with 12 bases sitting between them. Germline CDR1 and CDR2: SGHKS and YYEKEE (reference sequence). The chain's CDR3 is CASSPEGIGYTF. CDR3 bases: TGTGCCAGCAGCCCTGAGGGGATCGGCTACACCTTC.

This chain links TRBV11-2 with TRBJ2-7; D perhaps matches TRBD2 (5 bases). In germline, CDR1 is SGHAT, CDR2 FQNNGV. This CDR3 spans 15 amino acids. With 0 bases removed from V and 4 bases from J, the gap between germline ends came to 13 bases. This chain's CDR3 is CASSLEEALGYEQYF. The CDR3 nucleotides read TGTGCCAGCAGCTTAGAGGAGGCCCTTGGGTACGAGCAGTACTTC.

This chain joins TRBV28 and TRBJ1-5; D may be TRBD1 (6 bases). The CDR3 extends over 16 amino acids. Germline V gene sequence: CDR1 MDHEN, CDR2 SYDVKM. V gave up 6 bases and J gave up 0 bases, with 15 bases separating them. CDR3 loop: CASRQGTKGSNQPQHF. CDR3 sequence (DNA): TGTGCCAGCAGACAGGGAACCAAGGGTAGCAATCAGCCCCAGCATTTT.

This chain links TRBV19 with TRBJ2-1, with 13 bases matching TRBD2. V lost 7 bases to trimming and J lost 7 bases; unmatched junction nucleotides: 10. The germline V gene encodes CDR1 LNHDA and CDR2 SQIVND (reference sequence). This CDR3 has 16 amino acids. The CDR3 loop is CASTPLAGGPGNEQFF. The CDR3 DNA follows: TGTGCCAGTACCCCACTAGCGGGAGGGCCGGGGAATGAGCAGTTCTTC. The full variable domain, in which reference TRBV19 and TRBJ2-1 provide the parts outside the CDR3, is DGGITQSPKYLFRKEGQNVTLSCEQNLNHDAMYWYRQDPGQGLRLIYYSQIVNDFQKGDIAEGYSVSREKKESFPLTVTSAQKNPTAFYLCASTPLAGGPGNEQFFGPGTRLTVL.

This clone was observed once. A far bigger clonotype differs at one base, so this is likely a read error. The chain employs TRBV10-3 and TRBJ2-1, with 8 bases fitting TRBD2. The CDR3 contains 14 residues. Germline trimming cut 7 bases from V and 7 bases from J; bases unmatched to any gene: 9. Germline loops: CDR1 ENHRY, CDR2 SYGVKD. The CDR3 nucleotides are TGTGCCATCACCCCGGGACTAGAGTGGAATGAGCAGTTCTTC. It yields the protein CAITPGLEWNEQFF.

J is TRBJ2-1 and V is TRBV7-2; 10 nucleotides agree with TRBD2. With V trimmed by 5 bases and J by 4 bases, 8 bases remained unmatched. The CDR3 is made up of 16 amino acids. Per the germline V gene, CDR1 is SGHTA and CDR2 is FQGNSA. In DNA, the CDR3 is TGTGCCAGCAGCCTCACCGGGACTAGCGCATACAATGAGCAGTTCTTC. Amino acids: CASSLTGTSAYNEQFF.

The gene calls are TRBV5-6 and TRBJ1-2; TRBD1 is a possible D gene (5 bases). Germline V gene sequence: CDR1 SGHDT, CDR2 YYEEEE. The germline V and J ends were trimmed by 4 bases and 8 bases, with 18 bases remaining between them. The length of the CDR3 is 14 residues. Written as DNA, the CDR3 is TGTGCCAGCAGCCTGAACCGGGGCCTCGCGGGCTACACCTTC. Encoded protein: CASSLNRGLAGYTF.

The genes are TRBV25-1 and TRBJ2-5; D gene ambiguous. Trimming removed 4 bases at V and 4 bases at J, with 7 bases between. The CDR3 totals 12 residues. CDR1 and CDR2 from the germline V gene are MGHDK and SYGVNS. This CDR3 reads CASSVLRETQYF. The CDR3 DNA reads as TGTGCCAGCAGTGTACTTAGAGAGACCCAGTACTTC.

This chain links TRBV7-2 with TRBJ1-1, with D uncertain. Looked up from germline, CDR1 is SGHTA and CDR2 is FQGNSA. The germline V and J ends were trimmed by 6 bases and 1 base, with 15 bases remaining between them. The CDR3 has 15 amino acids. The CDR3 nucleotides read TGTGCCAGCAGTCCCCAACCGGTCCCGAACACTGAAGCTTTCTTT. Its translation: CASSPQPVPNTEAFF.

The rearrangement joins TRBV7-8 to TRBJ2-7, with 8 bases identical to TRBD2. Looked up from germline, CDR1 is SGHVS and CDR2 is FQNEAQ. The CDR3 extends over 15 amino acids. Unmatched junction bases numbered 6, after V lost 3 bases and J lost 2 bases. The CDR3 DNA reads as TGTGCCAGCAGCTTGGGTCCGGGAGGGCCCTACGAGCAGTACTTC. It codes for CASSLGPGGPYEQYF.

CDR3 nucleotides: TGCGCCAGCAGCTTGTCGGAGAGGGGCGGCTACACCTTC. Translation: CASSLSERGGYTF. The gene calls are TRBV5-1 and TRBJ1-2; possible D gene TRBD1, 5 bases. With 1 base removed from V and 8 bases from J, the gap between germline ends came to 12 bases. The CDR3 is made up of 13 amino acids. The germline gives CDR1 SGHRS, CDR2 YFSETQ.

The V call is TRBV6-5, the J call TRBJ2-1, with a possible D match to TRBD2 (5 bases). Germline values: CDR1 MNHEY, CDR2 SVGAGI. Trimming took off 6 bases at V and 0 bases at J, with 12 bases between the two ends. The CDR3 is made up of 15 amino acids. This CDR3 reads CASRGVPNSYNEQFF. CDR3 nucleotides: TGTGCCAGCAGGGGAGTACCCAACTCCTACAATGAGCAGTTCTTC.